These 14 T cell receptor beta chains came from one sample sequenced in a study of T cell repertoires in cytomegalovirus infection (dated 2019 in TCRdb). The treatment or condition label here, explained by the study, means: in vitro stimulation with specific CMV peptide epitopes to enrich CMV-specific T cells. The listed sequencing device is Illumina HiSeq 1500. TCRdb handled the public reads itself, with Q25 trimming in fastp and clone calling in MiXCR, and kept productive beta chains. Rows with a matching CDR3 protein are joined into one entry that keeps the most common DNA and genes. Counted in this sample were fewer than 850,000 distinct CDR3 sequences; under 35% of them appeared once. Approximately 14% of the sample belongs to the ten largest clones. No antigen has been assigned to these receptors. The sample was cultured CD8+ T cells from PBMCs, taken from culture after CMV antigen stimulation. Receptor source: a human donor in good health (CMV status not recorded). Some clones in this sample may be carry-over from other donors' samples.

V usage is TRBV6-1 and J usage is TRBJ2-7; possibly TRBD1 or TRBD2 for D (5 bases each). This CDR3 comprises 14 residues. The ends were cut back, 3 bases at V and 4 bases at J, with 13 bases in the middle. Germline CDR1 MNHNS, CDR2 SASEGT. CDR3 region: CASSDRDHLYEQYF. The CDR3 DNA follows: TGTGCCAGCAGTGACCGGGACCACCTGTACGAGCAGTACTTC.

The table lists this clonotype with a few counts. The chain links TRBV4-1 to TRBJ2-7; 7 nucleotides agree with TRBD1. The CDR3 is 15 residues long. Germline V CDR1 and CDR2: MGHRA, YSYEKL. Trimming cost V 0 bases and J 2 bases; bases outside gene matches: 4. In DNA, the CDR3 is TGCGCCAGCAGCCAAGAGGGGCAGGGGGCCTACGAGCAGTACTTC. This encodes CASSQEGQGAYEQYF.

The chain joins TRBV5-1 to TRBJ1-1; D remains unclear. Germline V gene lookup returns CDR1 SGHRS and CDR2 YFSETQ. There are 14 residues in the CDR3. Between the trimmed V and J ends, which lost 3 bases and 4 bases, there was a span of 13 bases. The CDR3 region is CASSSEPLGTEAFF. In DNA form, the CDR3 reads TGCGCCAGCAGCTCGGAGCCTTTGGGCACTGAAGCTTTCTTT.

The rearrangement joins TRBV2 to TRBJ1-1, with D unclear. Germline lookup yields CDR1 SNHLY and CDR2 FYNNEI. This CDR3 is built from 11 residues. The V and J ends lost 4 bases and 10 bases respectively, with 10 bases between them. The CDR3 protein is CASSGTQRAFF. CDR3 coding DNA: TGTGCCAGCAGTGGGACCCAGCGAGCTTTCTTT.

CDR3 sequence (DNA): TGTGCCAGCAGCCCCCTGCGGACGTATGGCTACACCTTC. It encodes CASSPLRTYGYTF. The genes are TRBV14 and TRBJ1-2; D ambiguous. The CDR3 has 13 residues. V lost 4 bases to trimming and J lost 5 bases, with 11 bases between them. CDR1 is SGHDN, CDR2 FVKESK, per germline. The whole variable domain, remainder taken from reference TRBV14 and TRBJ1-2, is EAGVTQFPSHSVIEKGQTVTLRCDPISGHDNLYWYRRVMGKEIKFLLHFVKESKQDESGMPNNRFLAERTGGTYSTLKVQPAELEDSGVYFCASSPLRTYGYTFGSGTRLTVV.

CDR3 loop: CASSQDWYDEQFF. The CDR3 region has the DNA TGCGCCAGCAGCCAAGATTGGTACGATGAGCAGTTCTTC. V and J are TRBV4-3 and TRBJ2-1, with no clear D. The V gene's germline CDR1 is LGHNA and CDR2 YSLEER. V was shortened by 0 bases and J by 8 bases, with 8 bases between the two germline ends. The CDR3 is made up of 13 amino acids.

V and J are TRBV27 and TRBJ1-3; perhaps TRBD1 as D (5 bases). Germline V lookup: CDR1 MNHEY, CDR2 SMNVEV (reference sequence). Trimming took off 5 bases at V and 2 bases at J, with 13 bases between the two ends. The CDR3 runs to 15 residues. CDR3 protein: CASSPAQGTGNTIYF. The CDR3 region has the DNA TGTGCCAGCAGTCCCGCTCAGGGTACTGGAAACACCATATATTTT.

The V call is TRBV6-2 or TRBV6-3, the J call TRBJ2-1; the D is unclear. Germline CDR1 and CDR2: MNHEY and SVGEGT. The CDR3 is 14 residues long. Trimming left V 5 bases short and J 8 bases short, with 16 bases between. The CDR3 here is CASSSGPGADEQFF. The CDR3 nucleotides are TGTGCCAGCAGTAGTGGGCCAGGCGCCGATGAGCAGTTCTTC.

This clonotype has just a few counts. CDR3 DNA: TGTGCCAGCAGTTCCCGGACAGGGACTAATGAAAAACTGTTTTTT. It encodes CASSSRTGTNEKLFF. This chain connects TRBV7-9 to TRBJ1-4; 8 bases agree with TRBD1. The germline V gene encodes CDR1 SEHNR and CDR2 FQNEAQ (reference sequence). This CDR3 is 15 amino acids long. V gave up 6 bases and J gave up 2 bases; unmatched junction bases: 5.

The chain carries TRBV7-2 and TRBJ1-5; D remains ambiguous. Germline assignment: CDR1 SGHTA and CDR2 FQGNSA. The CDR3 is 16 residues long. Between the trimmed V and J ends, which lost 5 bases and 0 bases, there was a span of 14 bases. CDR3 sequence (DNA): TGTGCCAGCAGCGAAGGGCCGTATTTTAGCAATCAGCCCCAGCATTTT. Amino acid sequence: CASSEGPYFSNQPQHF.

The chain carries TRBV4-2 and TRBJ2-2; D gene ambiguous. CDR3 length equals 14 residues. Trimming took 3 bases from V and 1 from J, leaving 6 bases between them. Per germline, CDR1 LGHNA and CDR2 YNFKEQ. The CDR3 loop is CASSQWGNTGELFF. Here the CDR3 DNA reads TGTGCCAGCAGCCAGTGGGGGAACACCGGGGAGCTGTTTTTT.

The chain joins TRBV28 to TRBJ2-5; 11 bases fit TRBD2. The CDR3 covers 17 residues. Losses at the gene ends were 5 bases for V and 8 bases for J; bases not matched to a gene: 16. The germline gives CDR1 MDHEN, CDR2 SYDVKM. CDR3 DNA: TGTGCCAGCAGTACCACTAGCGGGAGCCCCAGGGGCGAAACCCAGTACTTC. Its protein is CASSTTSGSPRGETQYF.

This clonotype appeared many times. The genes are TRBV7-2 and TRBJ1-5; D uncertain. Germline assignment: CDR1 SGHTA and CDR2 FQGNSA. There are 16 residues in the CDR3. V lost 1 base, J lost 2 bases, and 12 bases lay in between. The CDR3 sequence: CASSLVPQMGNQPQHF. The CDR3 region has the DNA TGTGCCAGCAGCTTAGTACCGCAAATGGGCAATCAGCCCCAGCATTTT.

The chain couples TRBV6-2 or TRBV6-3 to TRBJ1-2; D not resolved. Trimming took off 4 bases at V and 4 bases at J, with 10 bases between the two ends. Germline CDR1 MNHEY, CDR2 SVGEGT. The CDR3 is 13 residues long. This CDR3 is CASSSRESYGYTF. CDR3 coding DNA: TGTGCCAGCAGTTCCCGGGAGAGCTATGGCTACACCTTC.